These T cell receptor beta chains were read from a single sample in a study of T cells in Graves' hyperthyroidism and ophthalmopathy. Each CDR3 protein gets one entry after TCRdb re-called the multiplex PCR reads with MiXCR. The data hold 250,000 to 300,000 distinct CDR3 sequences, with roughly 15% observed a single time. The sequenced material came from blood. These receptors all stem from a woman aged 40 to 55 with Graves' hyperthyroidism. Each CDR3 is given with its conserved first and last residue. D genes are given only for firm matches. Rows may omit the clone size; those that give it use once, few, many or a size class.

V gene	J gene	D gene	clone size	CDR3 DNA	CDR3 protein
TRBV12-3/TRBV12-4	TRBJ1-2	NA	many	TGTGCCAGCTGGTGGCCATATGGCTACACCTTC	CASWWPYGYTF
TRBV6-1	TRBJ2-3	TRBD2	many	TGTGCCAGCCTCCAACTAGCGGGTAGCACAGATACGCAGTATTTT	CASLQLAGSTDTQYF
TRBV20-1	TRBJ1-1	NA	many	TGCAGTGCTCGGACAGTGATAAACACTGAAGCTTTCTTT	CSARTVINTEAFF
TRBV7-2	TRBJ2-7	NA	many	TGTGCCAGCAGCCCGATCCCAGGCGAGCAGTACTTC	CASSPIPGEQYF
TRBV11-2	TRBJ2-1	NA	many	TGTGCCAGCAGCTCCTTGTACAATGAGCAGTTCTTC	CASSSLYNEQFF
TRBV3-1	TRBJ1-6	NA	NA	TGTGCCAGCAGCCAGGAAAATTCACCCCTCCACTTT	CASSQENSPLHF
TRBV9	TRBJ1-1	NA	many	TGTGCCAGCAGCGTACTCGGCGGTCGTCGGTTGAACACTGAAGCTTTCTTT	CASSVLGGRRLNTEAFF
TRBV20-1	TRBJ1-1	NA	many	TGCAGTGCTAGATACCGTCCGGGACACACGAACACTGAAGCTTTCTTT	CSARYRPGHTNTEAFF
TRBV14	TRBJ2-1	TRBD2	NA	TGTGCCAGCAGCACCCGACTAGCGGGAGGTCCCTACAATGGGCAGTTCTTC	CASSTRLAGGPYNGQFF
TRBV6-1	TRBJ2-3	NA	many	TGTGCCAGCAGTGAAGCAGGGGCAGAGGATACGCAGTATTTT	CASSEAGAEDTQYF
TRBV7-8	TRBJ1-1	NA	many	TGTGCCAGCAGCCAACAGCGGGTTGGGACTGAAGCTTTCTTT	CASSQQRVGTEAFF
TRBV6-1	TRBJ1-2	TRBD1	many	TGTGCCAGCAGTTATGCCACAGGGGCCGGCTACACCTTC	CASSYATGAGYTF
TRBV2	TRBJ2-1	NA	NA	TGTGCCAGCACCGGGAGCTCCTACAATGAGCAGTTCTTC	CASTGSSYNEQFF
TRBV9	TRBJ1-2	NA	NA	TGTGCCAGCAGCGTCCTAGGAGTTACTAACTATGGCTACACCTTC	CASSVLGVTNYGYTF
TRBV6-1	TRBJ2-3	TRBD1	few	TGTGCCACCGACAGGGCTTGGAGGGATACGCAGTATTTT	CATDRAWRDTQYF
TRBV19	TRBJ2-1	TRBD2	few	TGTGCCAGTAGTCCTACCGGGACTAGCGGGAGAAATGAGCAGTTCTTC	CASSPTGTSGRNEQFF
TRBV7-9	TRBJ2-3	NA	NA	TGTGCCCGCTCCCCCCTATCGACAGATACGCAGTATTTT	CARSPLSTDTQYF
TRBV3-1	TRBJ2-5	NA	many	TGTGCCAGCAGCCAAGATCCAGCGGAGACCCAGTACTTC	CASSQDPAETQYF
TRBV2	TRBJ2-3	TRBD1	many	TGTGCCACCTATCCGAGGACAGGGATCGCAGATACGCAGTATTTT	CATYPRTGIADTQYF
TRBV20-1	TRBJ1-4	TRBD1	many	TGCAGTGCCAAACAGGGGGCCGCGACCGAACTGTTTTTT	CSAKQGAATELFF
TRBV19	TRBJ2-5	TRBD2	few	TGTGCCAGTAGTATATCGACTAGCGGACAAGAGACCCAGTACTTC	CASSISTSGQETQYF
TRBV28	TRBJ2-5	TRBD1	many	TGTGCCGGACAGACAGGGGGCGAGAAGACCCAGTACTTC	CAGQTGGEKTQYF
TRBV7-2	TRBJ2-3	TRBD2	many	TGTGCCAGCAGCTACAGACTAGCGGGAACAGCAGATACGCAGTATTTT	CASSYRLAGTADTQYF
TRBV11-3	TRBJ2-5	NA	many	TGTGCCAGCAGCGGGGTGTTGGGCGAAGGAGGAGAGACCCAGTACTTC	CASSGVLGEGGETQYF
TRBV18	TRBJ2-1	TRBD2	NA	TGTGCCAGTTCTGGACTAGCGGGCCGGTACAATGAGCAGTTCTTC	CASSGLAGRYNEQFF
TRBV15	TRBJ2-5	TRBD1	many	TGTGCCACCAGCAGAGATCCCGGGACAGAAGAGACCCAGTACTTC	CATSRDPGTEETQYF
TRBV20-1	TRBJ1-2	TRBD1	many	TGCAGTGCCCCACAGAAGGGGGCGGAGGGCTACACCTTC	CSAPQKGAEGYTF
TRBV10-1	TRBJ1-1	NA	many	TGCGCCAGCAGTGAAGGCGAGGATTTGAACACTGAAGCTTTCTTT	CASSEGEDLNTEAFF
TRBV28	TRBJ1-5	NA	many	TGTGCCAGCAGTCCGCCCAATATTGGCCTCCATCAGCATTTT	CASSPPNIGLHQHF
TRBV20-1	TRBJ2-7	NA	few	TGCAGTGCTTTCCAGTCCCCCCGGAGAACCTACGAGCAGTACTTC	CSAFQSPRRTYEQYF
TRBV20-1	TRBJ2-5	TRBD2	NA	TGCAGTGCCGCAGTTTATCCCGCTGGACTAGCGGGATCAGAGACCCAGTACTTC	CSAAVYPAGLAGSETQYF
TRBV12-3/TRBV12-4	TRBJ2-7	TRBD2	many	TGTGCCAGCAGTGTAGGATCTCTAGCGGGGGACTCCTACGAGCAGTACTTC	CASSVGSLAGDSYEQYF
TRBV25-1	TRBJ1-5	NA	few	TGTGCCAGCAGTGAGCCAGGGGAGAGAAGCAATCAGCCCCAGCATTTT	CASSEPGERSNQPQHF
TRBV20-1	TRBJ2-7	NA	few	TGCAGTGCTAGAGGACCATACTCCTACGAGCAGTACTTC	CSARGPYSYEQYF
TRBV3-1	TRBJ2-7	NA	many	TGTGCCAGCAGCCAAGAGGGCCCTTCCTACGAGCAGTACTTC	CASSQEGPSYEQYF
TRBV29-1	TRBJ2-7	NA	many	TGCAGCGTTGAAACAGATTACGAGCAGTACTTC	CSVETDYEQYF
TRBV28	TRBJ1-6	NA	many	TGTGCCAGCAGCCAGTCTACCCCCCTCCACTTT	CASSQSTPLHF
TRBV6-1	TRBJ2-7	TRBD2	few	TGTGCCAGCAGTGTCGGGACTAGCGGGAGTTCTAGCTACGAGCAGTACTTC	CASSVGTSGSSSYEQYF
TRBV7-9	TRBJ2-1	TRBD2	NA	TGTGCCAGCAGGTCTATAGCGGGAGGGCCTAATGAGCAGTTCTTC	CASRSIAGGPNEQFF
TRBV11-3	TRBJ2-4	TRBD2	NA	TGTGCCAGCAGCATCCGACTAGCGGGAGATGTCAAAAACATTCAGTACTTC	CASSIRLAGDVKNIQYF
TRBV6-1	TRBJ1-4	TRBD1	few	TGTGCCAGCAGTTATCGGGACAGGTTCGAAAAACTGTTTTTT	CASSYRDRFEKLFF
TRBV3-1	TRBJ1-1	NA	many	TGTGCCAGCAGCCAAGATTCAACAGGGTCTGCTTTCTTT	CASSQDSTGSAFF
TRBV28	TRBJ2-7	NA	many	TGTGCCAGCAACCCATACAGGAGAATTTCGTACGAGCAGTACTTC	CASNPYRRISYEQYF
TRBV27	TRBJ1-2	TRBD1	many	TGTGCCAGCAGCACAGGGGGCTTGGGCTATGGCTACACCTTC	CASSTGGLGYGYTF
TRBV2	TRBJ1-1	TRBD1	many	TGTGCCAGCACCGGACAGGCGTTGAACACTGAAGCTTTCTTT	CASTGQALNTEAFF
TRBV13	TRBJ2-1	NA	many	TGTGCCAGCAGCAACCACAGGGACAGGACTAGCGCTTCCTACAATGAGCAGTTCTTC	CASSNHRDRTSASYNEQFF
TRBV20-1	TRBJ2-5	TRBD2	many	TGCAGTGCCCAACCATATCTAGCGGGAGGGCGAGAGACCCAGTACTTC	CSAQPYLAGGRETQYF
TRBV3-1	TRBJ1-1	NA	many	TGTGCCAGCAGACCGACAGGTATGAACACTGAAGCTTTCTTT	CASRPTGMNTEAFF
TRBV28	TRBJ2-1	NA	many	TGTGCCAGCAGTTCGGAGGGGAATGAGCAGTTCTTC	CASSSEGNEQFF